The source of this T cell receptor beta chain is a study of shared T cell receptors in the human thymus. V was trimmed by 2 bases and J by 2 bases, leaving 9 bases between them. The CDR3 loop spans 14 amino acids. Germline V gives CDR1 LGHNA, CDR2 YSLEER. Here immunoSEQ multiplex PCR was the method, and the copy in TCRdb shows in-frame clones only, minus some. This repertoire shows some 700,000 clones, around 85% found once; its top ten account for approximately 0.01%. The same sample was also used in a study of human thymus T cells. Per that study: It looked as if thymic and blood repertoires used V and J genes in a biased way. Reports from related research described highly overlapping thymic repertoires among unrelated individuals.

This sequence joins TRBV4-3 and TRBJ2-5, with D perhaps matching TRBD2 (6 bases). The receptor's source is a girl under three years old with a congenital heart defect. The sequenced material came from thymocytes. In nucleotides, the CDR3 is TGCGCCAGCAGCCAACGTAGCGGACAAGAGACCCAGTACTTC. As protein: CASSQRSGQETQYF.